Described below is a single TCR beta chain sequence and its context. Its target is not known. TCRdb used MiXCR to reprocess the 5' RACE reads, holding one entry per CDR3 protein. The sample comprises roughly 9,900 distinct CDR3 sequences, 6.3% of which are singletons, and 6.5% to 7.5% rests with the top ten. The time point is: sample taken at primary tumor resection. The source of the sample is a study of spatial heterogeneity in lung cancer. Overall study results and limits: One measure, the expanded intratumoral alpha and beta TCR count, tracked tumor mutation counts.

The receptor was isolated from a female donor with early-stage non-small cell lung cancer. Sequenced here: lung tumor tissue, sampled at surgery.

This CDR3 reads CASSLGEYNTEAFF. For the CDR3, the DNA is TGTGCCAGCAGCTTAGGGGAATACAACACTGAAGCTTTCTTT. The chain links TRBV7-3 to TRBJ1-1; D is uncertain. Germline V lookup: CDR1 SGHTA, CDR2 FQGTGA. The CDR3 consists of 14 residues. V shed 2 bases and J shed 2 bases, with 9 bases lying between them.